This T cell receptor beta chain originates from a study of blood T cells in healthy people across ages. CDR1 SNHLY and CDR2 FYNNEI come from the germline V gene. The trim removed 6 bases at V and 4 bases at J, leaving 5 bases unmatched. The CDR3 extends over 14 amino acids. Primers used in a second PCR of roughly 6 to 11 cycles were a sample-barcoded 5' primer and a J-beta primer mix. Each CDR3 protein is one row after TCRdb ran MiXCR on the 5' RACE reads. Here the sample spans more than 450,000 distinct CDR3 sequences, 25% to 35% being singletons. These data also formed part of another study, on T cells of mothers and their children.

The clonotype originates from a boy aged 2 to 10 in good health. This chain uses TRBV2 with TRBJ1-1, with 10 nucleotides matching TRBD1. The sequenced sample consisted of blood. The CDR3 sequence: CASRRQGASTEAFF. DNA of the CDR3: TGTGCCAGCAGGCGACAGGGGGCGAGCACTGAAGCTTTCTTT.